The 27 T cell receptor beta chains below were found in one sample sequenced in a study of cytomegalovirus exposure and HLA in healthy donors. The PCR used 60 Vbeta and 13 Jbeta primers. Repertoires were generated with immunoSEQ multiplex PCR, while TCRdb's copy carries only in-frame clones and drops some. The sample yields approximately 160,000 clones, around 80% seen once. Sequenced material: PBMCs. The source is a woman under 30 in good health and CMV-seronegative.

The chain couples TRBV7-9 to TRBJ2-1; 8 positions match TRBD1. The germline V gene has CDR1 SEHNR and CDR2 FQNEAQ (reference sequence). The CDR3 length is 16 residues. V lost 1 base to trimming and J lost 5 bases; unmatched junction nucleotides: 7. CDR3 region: CASSLVGTGGDNEQFF. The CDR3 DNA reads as TGTGCCAGCAGCTTAGTGGGGACAGGAGGGGACAATGAGCAGTTCTTC.

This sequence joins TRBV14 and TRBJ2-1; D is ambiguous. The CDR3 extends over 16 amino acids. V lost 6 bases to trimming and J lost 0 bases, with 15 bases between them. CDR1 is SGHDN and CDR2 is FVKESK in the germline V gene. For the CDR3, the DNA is TGTGCCAGCAGTCGTCTGATGTCCAGCTCCTACAATGAGCAGTTCTTC. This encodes CASSRLMSSSYNEQFF.

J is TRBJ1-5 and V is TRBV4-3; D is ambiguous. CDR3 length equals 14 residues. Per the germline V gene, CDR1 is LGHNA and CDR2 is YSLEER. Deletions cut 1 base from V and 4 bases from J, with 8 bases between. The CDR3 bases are TGCGCCAGCAGCCAAGTACCGGGTAATCAGCCCCAGCATTTT. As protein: CASSQVPGNQPQHF.

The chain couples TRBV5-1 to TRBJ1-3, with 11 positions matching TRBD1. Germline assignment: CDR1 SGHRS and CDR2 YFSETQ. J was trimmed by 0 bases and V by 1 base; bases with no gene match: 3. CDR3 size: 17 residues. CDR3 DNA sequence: TGCGCCAGCAGCTTGAGGACAGGGGGCTTCTCTGGAAACACCATATATTTT. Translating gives CASSLRTGGFSGNTIYF.

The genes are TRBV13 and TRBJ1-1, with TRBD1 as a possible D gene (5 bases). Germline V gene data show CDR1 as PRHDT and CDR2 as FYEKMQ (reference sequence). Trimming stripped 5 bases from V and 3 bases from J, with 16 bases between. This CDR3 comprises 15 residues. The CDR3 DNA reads TGTGCCAGCAGCCGCGGGACGGCGGGGGACACTGAAGCTTTCTTT. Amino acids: CASSRGTAGDTEAFF.

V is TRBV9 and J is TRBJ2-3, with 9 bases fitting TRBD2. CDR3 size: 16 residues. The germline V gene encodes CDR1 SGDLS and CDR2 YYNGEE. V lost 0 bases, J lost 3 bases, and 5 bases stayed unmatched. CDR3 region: CASSVGAGGRTDTQYF. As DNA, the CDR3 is TGTGCCAGCAGCGTAGGAGCGGGAGGTCGTACAGATACGCAGTATTTT.

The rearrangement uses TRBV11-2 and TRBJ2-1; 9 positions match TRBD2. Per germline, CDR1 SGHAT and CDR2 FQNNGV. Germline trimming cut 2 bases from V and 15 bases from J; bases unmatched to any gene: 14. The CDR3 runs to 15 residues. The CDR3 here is CASSLTGTSTRPPFF. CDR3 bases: TGTGCCAGCAGCTTAACCGGGACTAGCACCCGACCCCCGTTCTTC. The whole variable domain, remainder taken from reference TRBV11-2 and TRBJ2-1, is EAGVAQSPRYKIIEKRQSVAFWCNPISGHATLYWYQQILGQGPKLLIQFQNNGVVDDSQLPKDRFSAERLKGVDSTLKIQPAKLEDSAVYLCASSLTGTSTRPPFFGPGTRLTVL.

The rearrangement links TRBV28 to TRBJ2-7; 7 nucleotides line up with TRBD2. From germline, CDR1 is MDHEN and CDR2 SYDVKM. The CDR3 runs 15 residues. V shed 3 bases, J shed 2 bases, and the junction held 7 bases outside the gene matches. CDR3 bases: TGTGCCAGCAGTTTTCGCGGGAGATCCGCCTACGAGCAGTACTTC. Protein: CASSFRGRSAYEQYF.

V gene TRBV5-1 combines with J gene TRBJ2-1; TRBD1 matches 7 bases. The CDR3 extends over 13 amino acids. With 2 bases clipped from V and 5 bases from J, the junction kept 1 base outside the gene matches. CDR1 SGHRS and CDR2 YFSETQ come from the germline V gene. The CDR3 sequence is CASSFTGDNEQFF. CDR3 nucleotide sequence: TGCGCCAGCAGCTTTACAGGGGACAATGAGCAGTTCTTC.

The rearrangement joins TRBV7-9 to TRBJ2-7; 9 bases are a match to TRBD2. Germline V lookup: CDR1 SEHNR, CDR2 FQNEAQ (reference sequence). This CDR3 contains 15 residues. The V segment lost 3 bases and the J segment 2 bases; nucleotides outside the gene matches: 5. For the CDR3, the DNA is TGTGCCAGCAGCTTTTCTAGCGGGGTGGCCTACGAGCAGTACTTC. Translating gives CASSFSSGVAYEQYF.

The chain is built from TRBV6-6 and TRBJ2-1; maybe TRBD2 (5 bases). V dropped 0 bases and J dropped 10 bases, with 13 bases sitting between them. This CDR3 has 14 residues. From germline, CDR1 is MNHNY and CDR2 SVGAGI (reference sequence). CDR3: CASSYSEALNEQFF. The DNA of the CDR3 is TGTGCCAGCAGTTACTCGGAGGCCCTAAACGAGCAGTTCTTC.

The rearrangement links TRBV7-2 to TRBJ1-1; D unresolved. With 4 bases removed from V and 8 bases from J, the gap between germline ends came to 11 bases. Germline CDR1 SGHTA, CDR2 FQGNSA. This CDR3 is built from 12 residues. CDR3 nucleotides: TGTGCCAGCAGCTCCGCGCGGGAGGAAGCTTTCTTT. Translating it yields CASSSAREEAFF.

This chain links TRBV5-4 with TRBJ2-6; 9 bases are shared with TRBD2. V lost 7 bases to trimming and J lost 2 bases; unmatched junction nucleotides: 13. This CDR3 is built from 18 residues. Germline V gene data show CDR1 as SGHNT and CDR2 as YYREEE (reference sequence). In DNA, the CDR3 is TGTGCCAGCGGTGGACTTAAGCGGGGGGCTGCTGGGGCCAACGTCCTGACTTTC. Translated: CASGGLKRGAAGANVLTF. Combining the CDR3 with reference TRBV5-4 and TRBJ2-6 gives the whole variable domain ETGVTQSPTHLIKTRGQQVTLRCSSQSGHNTVSWYQQALGQGPQFIFQYYREEENGRGNFPPRFSGLQFPNYSSELNVNALELDDSALYLCASGGLKRGAAGANVLTFGAGSRLTVL.

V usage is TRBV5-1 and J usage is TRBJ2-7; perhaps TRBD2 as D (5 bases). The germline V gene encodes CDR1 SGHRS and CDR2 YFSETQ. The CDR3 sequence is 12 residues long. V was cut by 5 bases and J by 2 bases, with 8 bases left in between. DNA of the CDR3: TGCGCCAGCAGTCCGGGAACCTACGAGCAGTACTTC. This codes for CASSPGTYEQYF.

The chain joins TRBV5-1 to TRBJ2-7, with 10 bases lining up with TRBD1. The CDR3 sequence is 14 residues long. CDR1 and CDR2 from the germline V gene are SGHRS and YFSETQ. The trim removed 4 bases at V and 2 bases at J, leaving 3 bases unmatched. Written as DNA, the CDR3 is TGCGCCAGCAGCCAGGGGACAGGGGCCTACGAGCAGTACTTC. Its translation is CASSQGTGAYEQYF. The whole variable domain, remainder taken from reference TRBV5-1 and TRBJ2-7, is KAGVTQTPRYLIKTRGQQVTLSCSPISGHRSVSWYQQTPGQGLQFLFEYFSETQRNKGNFPGRFSGRQFSNSRSEMNVSTLELGDSALYLCASSQGTGAYEQYFGPGTRLTVT.

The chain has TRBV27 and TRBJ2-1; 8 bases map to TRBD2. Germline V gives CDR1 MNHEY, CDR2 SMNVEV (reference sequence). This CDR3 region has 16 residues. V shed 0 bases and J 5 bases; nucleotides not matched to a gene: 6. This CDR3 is CASSLSGTRENNEQFF. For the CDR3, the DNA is TGTGCCAGCAGTTTATCCGGGACTAGGGAGAACAATGAGCAGTTCTTC.

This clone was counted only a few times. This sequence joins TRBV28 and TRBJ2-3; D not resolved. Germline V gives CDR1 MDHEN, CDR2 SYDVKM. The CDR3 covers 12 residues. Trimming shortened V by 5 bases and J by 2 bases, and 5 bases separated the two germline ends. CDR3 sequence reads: CASSPNTDTQYF. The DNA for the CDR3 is TGTGCCAGCAGTCCCAACACAGATACGCAGTATTTT.

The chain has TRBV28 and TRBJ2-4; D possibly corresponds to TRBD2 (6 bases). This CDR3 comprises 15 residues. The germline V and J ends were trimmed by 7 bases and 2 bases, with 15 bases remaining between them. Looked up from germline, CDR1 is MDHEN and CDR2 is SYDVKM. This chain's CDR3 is CASTSSLASKNIQYF. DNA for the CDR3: TGTGCCAGCACCTCATCCCTAGCGTCCAAAAACATTCAGTACTTC.

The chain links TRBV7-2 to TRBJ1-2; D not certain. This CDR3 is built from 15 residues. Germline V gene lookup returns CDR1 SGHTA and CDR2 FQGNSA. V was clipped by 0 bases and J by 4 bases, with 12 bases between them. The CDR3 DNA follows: TGTGCCAGCAGCTTAGCACGGACTACTCTCTATGGCTACACCTTC. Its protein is CASSLARTTLYGYTF.

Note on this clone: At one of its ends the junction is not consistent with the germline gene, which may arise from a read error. The chain's CDR3 is CSSSLTRGEQFF. Here the CDR3 DNA reads TGTTCCAGCAGCTTGACGCGGGGTGAGCAGTTCTTC. J is TRBJ2-1 and V is TRBV7-9; D is perhaps TRBD2 (6 bases). Looked up from germline, CDR1 is SEHNR and CDR2 is FQNEAQ (reference sequence). The CDR3 is 12 residues long.

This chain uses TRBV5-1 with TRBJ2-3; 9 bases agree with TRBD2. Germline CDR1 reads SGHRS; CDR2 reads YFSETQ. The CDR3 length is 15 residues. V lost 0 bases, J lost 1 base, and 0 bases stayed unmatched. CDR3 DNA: TGCGCCAGCAGCTTGGGACTAGCGGGCACAGATACGCAGTATTTT. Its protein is CASSLGLAGTDTQYF. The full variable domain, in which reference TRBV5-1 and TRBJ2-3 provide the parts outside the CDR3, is KAGVTQTPRYLIKTRGQQVTLSCSPISGHRSVSWYQQTPGQGLQFLFEYFSETQRNKGNFPGRFSGRQFSNSRSEMNVSTLELGDSALYLCASSLGLAGTDTQYFGPGTRLTVL.

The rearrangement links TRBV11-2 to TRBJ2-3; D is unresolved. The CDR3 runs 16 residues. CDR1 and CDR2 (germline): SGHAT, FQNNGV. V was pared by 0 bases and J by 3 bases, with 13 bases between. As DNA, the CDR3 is TGTGCCAGCAGCTTAGATCTCAACTTGTGGACAGATACGCAGTATTTT. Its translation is CASSLDLNLWTDTQYF.

For the CDR3, the DNA is TGTGCCAGCAGTTTATTAGGGGGACAATATGGCTACACCTTC. Translation: CASSLLGGQYGYTF. The chain couples TRBV28 to TRBJ1-2; D might be TRBD1 (6 bases). Germline values: CDR1 MDHEN, CDR2 SYDVKM. The CDR3 spans 14 residues. V lost 1 base to trimming and J lost 5 bases, with 11 bases between them.

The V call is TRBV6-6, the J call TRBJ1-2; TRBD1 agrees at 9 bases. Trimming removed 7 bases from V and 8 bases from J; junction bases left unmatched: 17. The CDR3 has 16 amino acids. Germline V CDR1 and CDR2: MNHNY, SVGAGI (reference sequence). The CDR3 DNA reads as TGTGCCAGCATCCGAACCGGGACAGGGTTGAGAAGAGGCTACACCTTC. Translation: CASIRTGTGLRRGYTF.

The CDR3 bases are TGTGCCTTATTAGCGGCGGAGAACTATGGCTACACCTTC. Its protein product is CALLAAENYGYTF. This rearrangement joins TRBV30 to TRBJ1-2; no clear D gene. Germline V gives CDR1 GTSNPN, CDR2 SVGIG (reference sequence). V lost 7 bases, J lost 2 bases, and 14 bases lay in between. This CDR3 is built from 13 residues.

The DNA for the CDR3 is TGTGCCAGCCCCCCAGGGTCGAACACCGGGGAGCTGTTTTTT. This encodes CASPPGSNTGELFF. J is TRBJ2-2 and V is TRBV7-9; a weak D match, TRBD1 (5 bases). Between the trimmed V and J ends, which lost 8 bases and 0 bases, there was a span of 10 bases. CDR1 SEHNR and CDR2 FQNEAQ come from the germline V gene (reference sequence). This CDR3 spans 14 amino acids. The full variable domain, completed using reference TRBV7-9 and TRBJ2-2, is DTGVSQNPRHKITKRGQNVTFRCDPISEHNRLYWYRQTLGQGPEFLTYFQNEAQLEKSRLLSDRFSAERPKGSFSTLEIQRTEQGDSAMYLCASPPGSNTGELFFGEGSRLTVL.

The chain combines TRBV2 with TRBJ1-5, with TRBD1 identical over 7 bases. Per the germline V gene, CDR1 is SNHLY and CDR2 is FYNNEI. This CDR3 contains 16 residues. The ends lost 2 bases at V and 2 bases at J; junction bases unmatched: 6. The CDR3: CASSEPRGYGNQPQHF. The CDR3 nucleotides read TGTGCCAGCAGTGAACCCAGGGGGTATGGCAATCAGCCCCAGCATTTT.